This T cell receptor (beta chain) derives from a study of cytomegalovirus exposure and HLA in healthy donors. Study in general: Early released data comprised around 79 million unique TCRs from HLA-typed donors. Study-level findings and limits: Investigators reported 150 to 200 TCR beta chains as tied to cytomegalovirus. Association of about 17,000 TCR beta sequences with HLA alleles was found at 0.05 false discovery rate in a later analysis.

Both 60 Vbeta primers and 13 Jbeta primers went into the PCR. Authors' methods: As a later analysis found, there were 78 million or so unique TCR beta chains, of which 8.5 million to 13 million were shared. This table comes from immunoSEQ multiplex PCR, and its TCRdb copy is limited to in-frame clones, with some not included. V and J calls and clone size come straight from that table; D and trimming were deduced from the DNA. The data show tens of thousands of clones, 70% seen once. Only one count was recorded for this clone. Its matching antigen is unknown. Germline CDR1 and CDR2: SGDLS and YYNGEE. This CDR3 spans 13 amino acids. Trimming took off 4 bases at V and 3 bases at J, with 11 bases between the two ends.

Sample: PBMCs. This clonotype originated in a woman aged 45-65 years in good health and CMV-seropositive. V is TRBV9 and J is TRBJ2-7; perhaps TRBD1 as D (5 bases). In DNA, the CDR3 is TGTGCCAGCAGCCCAGACAGATTCTACGAGCAGTACTTC. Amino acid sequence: CASSPDRFYEQYF.